These 8 T cell receptor beta chains were sequenced from one sample in a study of regulatory T cells in long-lasting Graves disease. Arm-PCR of CDR3 regions and iRepertoire HTBI primers were used to build TCR beta libraries. Each CDR3 protein is one row after TCRdb ran MiXCR on the multiplex PCR reads. The profile shows over 350,000 distinct CDR3 sequences, approximately 16% of them singletons. As to time point: newly diagnosed GD, antithyroid drugs for less than 3 months. PBMC RNA served as the TCR library source. In addition, the sample was reused for a study of T cells in Graves' hyperthyroidism and ophthalmopathy.

This specimen consisted of peripheral blood mononuclear cells (PBMCs), obtained at new diagnosis, from a patient treated with antithyroid drugs. All receptors derive from a middle-aged woman with Graves disease.

This clonotype was counted many times. The chain has TRBV6-2 or TRBV6-3 and TRBJ2-3, with 7 bases fitting TRBD2. V lost 0 bases to trimming and J lost 5 bases; unmatched junction nucleotides: 11. The CDR3 is 17 residues long. Germline-derived CDR1 and CDR2 are MNHEY and SVGEGT. The CDR3 reads CASSYSPGASGGDTQYF. The CDR3 nucleotides are TGTGCCAGCAGTTACTCGCCCGGGGCTAGCGGAGGAGATACGCAGTATTTT.

The chain links TRBV18 to TRBJ2-1; D may correspond to TRBD1 or TRBD2 (6 bases each). V was pared by 1 base and J by 3 bases, with 7 bases between. The length of the CDR3 is 14 residues. Germline V CDR1 and CDR2: KGHSH, LQKENI. The CDR3 nucleotides are TGTGCCAGCTCACCACAGGGGGGCTACAATGAGCAGTTCTTC. Protein sequence: CASSPQGGYNEQFF.

The rearrangement joins TRBV4-1 to TRBJ1-4; D is undetermined. Germline values: CDR1 MGHRA, CDR2 YSYEKL. Trimming stripped 0 bases from V and 8 bases from J, with 13 bases between. CDR3 length equals 15 residues. For the CDR3, the DNA is TGCGCCAGCAGCCAAGAGATGGCGATTATAGAAAAACTGTTTTTT. It codes for CASSQEMAIIEKLFF.

At least ten counts were recorded for this clonotype. The chain uses TRBV25-1 and TRBJ2-5, with TRBD1 matching over 8 bases. Germline V gene data show CDR1 as MGHDK and CDR2 as SYGVNS. The CDR3 consists of 14 residues. V gave up 4 bases and J gave up 5 bases; unmatched junction bases: 6. This CDR3 is CASSASGGQETQYF. The CDR3 DNA follows: TGTGCCAGCAGTGCCTCAGGGGGCCAGGAGACCCAGTACTTC.

This clonotype was counted a few times. V and J are TRBV27 and TRBJ2-5; TRBD2 might be the D (5 bases). CDR1 is MNHEY and CDR2 is SMNVEV in the germline V gene (reference sequence). The CDR3 runs 16 residues. V lost 2 bases to trimming and J lost 1 base, with 14 bases between them. In nucleotides, the CDR3 is TGTGCCAGCAGTTTAAATCCAGCGGAGGCCCAAGAGACCCAGTACTTC. Its translation is CASSLNPAEAQETQYF.

In this sample, this clonotype turned up many times. The chain combines TRBV7-2 with TRBJ2-2, with D perhaps TRBD1 (6 bases). This CDR3 is built from 17 residues. Germline V gene data show CDR1 as SGHTA and CDR2 as FQGNSA. V was clipped by 3 bases and J by 2 bases, with 16 bases between them. The CDR3 is CASSLVIGTINTGELFF. DNA of the CDR3: TGTGCCAGCAGCTTGGTTATCGGGACAATAAACACCGGGGAGCTGTTTTTT.

This clonotype was seen repeatedly, ten times or more. The chain carries TRBV9 and TRBJ1-2; possible D gene TRBD1, 5 bases. V shed 4 bases and J shed 3 bases, with 16 bases lying between them. CDR1 and CDR2 from the germline V gene are SGDLS and YYNGEE. The CDR3 runs 15 residues. The CDR3 is CASSPRWGEDYGYTF. The CDR3 region has the DNA TGTGCCAGCAGCCCTCGTTGGGGGGAAGACTATGGCTACACCTTC.

The chain has TRBV6-5 and TRBJ2-3; D is uncertain. V was cut by 2 bases and J by 2 bases, with 11 bases left in between. Germline V CDR1 and CDR2: MNHEY, SVGAGI. The CDR3 is made up of 15 amino acids. CDR3 amino acids: CASSYRTADTDTQYF. DNA for the CDR3: TGTGCCAGCAGTTACCGAACGGCGGACACAGATACGCAGTATTTT.